This section outlines one TCR beta chain sequence together with its context. This entry belongs to a study of blood T cell repertoires in COVID-19. Study as a whole: Researchers got acute and convalescent COVID-19 samples from the United States, Italy and Spain. The cDNA or gDNA used as material had been derived from T cells, B-cell-depleted T cells, or PBMCs.

Measured with immunoSEQ multiplex PCR; TCRdb has only the in-frame clones, and not every one. The sample shows 130,000 to 150,000 clones, 81% of them seen only once. V lost 5 bases, J lost 5 bases, and 6 bases stayed unmatched. Germline-derived CDR1 and CDR2 are PRHDT and FYEKMQ (reference sequence). The CDR3 runs 17 residues. The origin of this receptor is a human donor in a cohort sampled during active COVID-19. The sample was peripheral blood. The chain joins TRBV13 to TRBJ2-1; 16 nucleotides line up with TRBD2. CDR3 sequence (DNA): TGTGCCAGCAGCGCCACCGGGACTAGCGGGAGGGACAATGAGCAGTTCTTC. This codes for CASSATGTSGRDNEQFF.